Listed here is a single T cell receptor beta chain. MiXCR, run by TCRdb on the RT-PCR reads, gives a single entry per CDR3 protein. This table holds 200,000 to 250,000 distinct CDR3 sequences, roughly 14% found once. The data originate from a study of patients and donors after allogeneic stem cell transplantation. V lost 0 bases and J 0 bases, leaving 17 bases between the germline ends. CDR3 length: 18 amino acids. In germline, CDR1 is SGHAT, CDR2 FQNNGV. This chain connects TRBV11-2 to TRBJ2-5, with D perhaps TRBD1 (6 bases). The clonotype originates from a human donor who was either an allogeneic HSCT recipient or a stem cell or donor lymphocyte infusion donor (not recorded which). It is not recorded whose cells these are; they may come from a transplant donor. The sample was blood, either unsorted or a sorted T cell fraction (not recorded which). The CDR3 nucleotides are TGTGCCAGCAGCTTAGATCCTACCGGGACACAGTACCAAGAGACCCAGTACTTC. Its protein product is CASSLDPTGTQYQETQYF.